The present T cell receptor beta chain was sequenced within a study of shared clonotypes between healthy human individuals. Execution of the assay was at deep level. The genomic DNA of each subset was split evenly across several immunoSEQ plates. Generated by immunoSEQ multiplex PCR, the TCRdb table keeps only in-frame clones and is missing some. The table has about 380,000 clones, 90% to 98% seen once; the top ten hold around 0.29%. Trimming left V 0 bases short and J 3 bases short, with 25 bases between. The CDR3 has 20 residues. CDR1 and CDR2 (germline): SGHTA, FQGTGA. Pooled CD45RO+ cells and CCR7-negative CD45RA+ TemRA cells made up CD8 memory.

The sequenced material came from memory CD8+ T cells sorted from blood. Subset of the sample: CD45RO+ cells pooled with CCR7-negative TemRA cells. The gene calls are TRBV7-3 and TRBJ2-3; the D gene is possibly TRBD1 (8 bases). The source of this sequence is a man younger than 45 in good health. The CDR3 loop reads CASSLTVASRGREKTDTQYF. In DNA form, the CDR3 reads TGTGCCAGCAGCTTAACGGTAGCTTCCAGGGGGCGGGAGAAGACAGATACGCAGTATTTT. Full variable domain (outside the CDR3, taken from reference TRBV7-3 and TRBJ2-3): GAGVSQTPSNKVTEKGKYVELRCDPISGHTALYWYRQSLGQGPEFLIYFQGTGAADDSGLPNDRFFAVRPEGSVSTLKIQRTERGDSAVYLCASSLTVASRGREKTDTQYFGPGTRLTVL.